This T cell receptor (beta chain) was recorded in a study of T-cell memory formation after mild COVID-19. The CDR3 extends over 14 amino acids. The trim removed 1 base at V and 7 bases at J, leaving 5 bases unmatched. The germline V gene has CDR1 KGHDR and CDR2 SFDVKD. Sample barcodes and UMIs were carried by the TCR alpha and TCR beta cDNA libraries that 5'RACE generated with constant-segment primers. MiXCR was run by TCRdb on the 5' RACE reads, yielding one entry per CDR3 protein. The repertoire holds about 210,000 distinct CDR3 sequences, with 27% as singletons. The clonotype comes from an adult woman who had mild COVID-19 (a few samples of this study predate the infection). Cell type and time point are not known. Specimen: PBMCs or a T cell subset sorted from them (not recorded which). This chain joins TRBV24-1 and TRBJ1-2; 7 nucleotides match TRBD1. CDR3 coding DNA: TGTGCCACCAGTGATTTAGCCAGGGACAGTGGCTACACCTTC. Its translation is CATSDLARDSGYTF.